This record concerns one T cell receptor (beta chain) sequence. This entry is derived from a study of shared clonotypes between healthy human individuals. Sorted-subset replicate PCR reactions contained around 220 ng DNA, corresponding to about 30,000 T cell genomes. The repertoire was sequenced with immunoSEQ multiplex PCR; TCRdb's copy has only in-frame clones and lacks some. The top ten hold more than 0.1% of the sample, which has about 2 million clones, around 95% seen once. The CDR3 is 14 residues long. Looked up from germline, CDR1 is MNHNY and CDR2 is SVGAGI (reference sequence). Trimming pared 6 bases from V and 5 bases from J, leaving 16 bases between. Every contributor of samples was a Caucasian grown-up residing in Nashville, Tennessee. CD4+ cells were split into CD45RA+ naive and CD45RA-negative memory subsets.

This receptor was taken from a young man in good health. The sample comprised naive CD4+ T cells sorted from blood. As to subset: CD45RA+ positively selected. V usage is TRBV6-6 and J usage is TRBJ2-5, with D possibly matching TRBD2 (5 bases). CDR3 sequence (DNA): TGTGCCAGCAGGCCACTAGGTTTCGGGGAGACCCAGTACTTC. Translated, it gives CASRPLGFGETQYF.